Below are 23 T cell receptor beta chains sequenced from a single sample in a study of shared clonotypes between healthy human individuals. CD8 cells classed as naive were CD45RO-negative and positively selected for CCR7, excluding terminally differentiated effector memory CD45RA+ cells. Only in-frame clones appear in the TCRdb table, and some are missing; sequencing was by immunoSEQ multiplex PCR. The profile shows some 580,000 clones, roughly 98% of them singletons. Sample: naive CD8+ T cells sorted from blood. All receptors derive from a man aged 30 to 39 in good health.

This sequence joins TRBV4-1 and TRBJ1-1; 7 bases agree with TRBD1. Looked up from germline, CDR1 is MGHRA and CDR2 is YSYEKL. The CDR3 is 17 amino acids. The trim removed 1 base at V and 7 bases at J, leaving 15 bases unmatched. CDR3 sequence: CASSQVGGRGLENEAFF. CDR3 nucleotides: TGCGCCAGCAGCCAAGTAGGCGGAAGGGGGCTGGAAAATGAAGCTTTCTTT.

CDR3 nucleotides: TGTGCCAGCAGTGAATTCTCTCCCCGGCTTAGCACAGATACGCAGTATTTT. Its protein is CASSEFSPRLSTDTQYF. The chain is built from TRBV25-1 and TRBJ2-3, with D uncertain. V lost 1 base and J lost 0, with 14 bases in between. The CDR3 length is 17 residues. Germline V gives CDR1 MGHDK, CDR2 SYGVNS.

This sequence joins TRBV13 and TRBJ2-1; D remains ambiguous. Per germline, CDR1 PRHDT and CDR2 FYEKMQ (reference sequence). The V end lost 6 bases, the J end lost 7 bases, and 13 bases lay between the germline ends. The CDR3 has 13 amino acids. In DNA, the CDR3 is TGTGCCAGCAGATTCCCTAACACGAATGAGCAGTTCTTC. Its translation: CASRFPNTNEQFF. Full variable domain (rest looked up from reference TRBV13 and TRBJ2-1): AAGVIQSPRHLIKEKRETATLKCYPIPRHDTVYWYQQGPGQDPQFLISFYEKMQSDKGSIPDRFSAQQFSDYHSELNMSSLELGDSALYFCASRFPNTNEQFFGPGTRLTVL.

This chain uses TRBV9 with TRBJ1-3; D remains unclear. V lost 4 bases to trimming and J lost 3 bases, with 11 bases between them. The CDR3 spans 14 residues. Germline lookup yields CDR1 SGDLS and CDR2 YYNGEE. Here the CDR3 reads CASSPPNDGNTIYF. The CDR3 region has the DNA TGTGCCAGCAGCCCCCCGAACGATGGAAACACCATATATTTT. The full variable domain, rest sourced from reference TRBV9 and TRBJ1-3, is DSGVTQTPKHLITATGQRVTLRCSPRSGDLSVYWYQQSLDQGLQFLIQYYNGEERAKGNILERFSAQQFPDLHSELNLSSLELGDSALYFCASSPPNDGNTIYFGEGSWLTVV.

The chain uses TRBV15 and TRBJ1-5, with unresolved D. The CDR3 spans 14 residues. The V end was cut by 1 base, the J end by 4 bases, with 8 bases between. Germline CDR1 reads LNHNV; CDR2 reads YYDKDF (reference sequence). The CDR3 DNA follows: TGTGCCACCAGCAGAGGTGCGGCGAATCAGCCCCAGCATTTT. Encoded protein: CATSRGAANQPQHF.

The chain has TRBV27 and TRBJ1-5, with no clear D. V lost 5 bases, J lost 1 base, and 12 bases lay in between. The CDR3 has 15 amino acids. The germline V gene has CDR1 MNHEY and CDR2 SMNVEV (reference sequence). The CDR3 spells CASSPRDASNQPQHF. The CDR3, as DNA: TGTGCCAGCAGTCCCCGGGATGCCAGCAATCAGCCCCAGCATTTT.

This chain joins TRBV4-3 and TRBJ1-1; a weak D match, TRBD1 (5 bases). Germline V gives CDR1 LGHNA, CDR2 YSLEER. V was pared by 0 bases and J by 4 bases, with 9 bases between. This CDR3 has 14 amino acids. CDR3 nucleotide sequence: TGCGCCAGCAGCCAAGATGGGGGGGTCACTGAAGCTTTCTTT. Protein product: CASSQDGGVTEAFF.

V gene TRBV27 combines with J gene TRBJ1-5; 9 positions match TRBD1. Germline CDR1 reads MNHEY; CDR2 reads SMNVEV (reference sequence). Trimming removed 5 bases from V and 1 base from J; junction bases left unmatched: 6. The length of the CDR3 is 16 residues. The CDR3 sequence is CASSPDDRGSNQPQHF. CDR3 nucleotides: TGTGCCAGCAGTCCGGATGACAGGGGGAGCAATCAGCCCCAGCATTTT.

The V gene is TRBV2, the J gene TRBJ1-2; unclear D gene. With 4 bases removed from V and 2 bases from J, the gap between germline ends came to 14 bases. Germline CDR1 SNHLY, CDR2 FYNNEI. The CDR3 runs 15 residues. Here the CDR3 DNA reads TGTGCCAGCAGTGGCGACACGGAAGTCAACTATGGCTACACCTTC. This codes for CASSGDTEVNYGYTF.

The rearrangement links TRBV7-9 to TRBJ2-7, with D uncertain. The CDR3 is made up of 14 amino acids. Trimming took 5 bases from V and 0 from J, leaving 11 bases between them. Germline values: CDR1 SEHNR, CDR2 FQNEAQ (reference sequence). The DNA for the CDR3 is TGTGCCAGCAGCCAAGTTAAGAGCTCCTACGAGCAGTACTTC. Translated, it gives CASSQVKSSYEQYF.

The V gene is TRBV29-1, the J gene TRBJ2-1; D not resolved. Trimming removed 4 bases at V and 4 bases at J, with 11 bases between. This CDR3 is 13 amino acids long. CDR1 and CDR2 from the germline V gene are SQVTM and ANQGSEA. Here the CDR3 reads CSVAVGPYNEQFF. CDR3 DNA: TGCAGCGTTGCCGTCGGGCCTTACAATGAGCAGTTCTTC.

The CDR3 sequence: CASTLDHYEGNIQYF. DNA of the CDR3: TGTGCCAGCACCCTCGATCACTATGAGGGAAACATTCAGTACTTC. The chain uses TRBV6-6 and TRBJ2-4; TRBD2 is a possible D gene (5 bases). Germline CDR1 reads MNHNY; CDR2 reads SVGAGI (reference sequence). This CDR3 has 15 amino acids. V lost 7 bases and J lost 6, with 19 bases in between.

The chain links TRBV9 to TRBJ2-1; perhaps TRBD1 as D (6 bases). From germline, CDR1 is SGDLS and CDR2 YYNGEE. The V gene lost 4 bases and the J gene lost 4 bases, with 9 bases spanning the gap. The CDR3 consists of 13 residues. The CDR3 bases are TGTGCCAGCAGCATGGGACAATACAATGAGCAGTTCTTC. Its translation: CASSMGQYNEQFF.

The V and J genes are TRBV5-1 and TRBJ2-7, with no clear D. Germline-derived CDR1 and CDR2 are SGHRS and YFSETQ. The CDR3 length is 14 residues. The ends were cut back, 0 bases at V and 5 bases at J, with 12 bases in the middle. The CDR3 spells CASSLVAGRDEQYF. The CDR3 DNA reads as TGCGCCAGCAGCTTGGTTGCAGGTAGGGACGAGCAGTACTTC.

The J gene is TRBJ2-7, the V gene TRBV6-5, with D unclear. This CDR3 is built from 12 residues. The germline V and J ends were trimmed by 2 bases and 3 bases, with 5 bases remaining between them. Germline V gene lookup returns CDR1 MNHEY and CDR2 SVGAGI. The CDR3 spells CASSYPNYEQYF. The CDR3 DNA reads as TGTGCCAGCAGTTACCCTAACTACGAGCAGTACTTC.

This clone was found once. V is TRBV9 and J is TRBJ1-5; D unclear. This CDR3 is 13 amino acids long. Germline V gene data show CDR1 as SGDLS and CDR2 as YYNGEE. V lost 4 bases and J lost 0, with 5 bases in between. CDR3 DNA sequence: TGTGCCAGCAGCTCAGATAGCAATCAGCCCCAGCATTTT. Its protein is CASSSDSNQPQHF.

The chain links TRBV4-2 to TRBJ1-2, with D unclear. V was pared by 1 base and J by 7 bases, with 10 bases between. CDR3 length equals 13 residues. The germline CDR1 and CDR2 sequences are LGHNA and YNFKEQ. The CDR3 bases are TGTGCCAGCAGCCAAGCCGTCGGGCGTGGCTACACCTTC. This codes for CASSQAVGRGYTF.

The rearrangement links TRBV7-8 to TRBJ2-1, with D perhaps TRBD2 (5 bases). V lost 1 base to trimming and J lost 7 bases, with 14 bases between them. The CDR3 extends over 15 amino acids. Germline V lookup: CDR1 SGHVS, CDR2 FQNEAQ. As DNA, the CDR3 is TGTGCCAGCAGCTTAGGCGGGCCCAAAGCTAATGAGCAGTTCTTC. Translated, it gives CASSLGGPKANEQFF.

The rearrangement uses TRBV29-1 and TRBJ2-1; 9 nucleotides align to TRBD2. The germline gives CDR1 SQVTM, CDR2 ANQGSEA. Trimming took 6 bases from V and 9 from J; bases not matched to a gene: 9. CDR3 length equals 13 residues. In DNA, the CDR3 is TGCAGCGTCTTAGCGGGAGTTGGCGGTGAGCAGTTCTTC. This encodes CSVLAGVGGEQFF.

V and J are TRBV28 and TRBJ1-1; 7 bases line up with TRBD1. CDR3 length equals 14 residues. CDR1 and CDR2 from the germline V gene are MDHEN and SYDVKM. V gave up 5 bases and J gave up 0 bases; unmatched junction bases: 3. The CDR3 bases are TGTGCCAGCAGTAGGACAGGATTGAACACTGAAGCTTTCTTT. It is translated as CASSRTGLNTEAFF.

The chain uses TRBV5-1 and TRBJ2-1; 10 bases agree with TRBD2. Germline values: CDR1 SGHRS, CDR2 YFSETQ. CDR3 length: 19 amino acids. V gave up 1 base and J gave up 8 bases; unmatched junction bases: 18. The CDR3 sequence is CASSLPGGKTSGWLDEQFF. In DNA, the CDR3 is TGCGCCAGCAGCTTGCCCGGGGGGAAGACTAGCGGGTGGCTGGATGAGCAGTTCTTC.

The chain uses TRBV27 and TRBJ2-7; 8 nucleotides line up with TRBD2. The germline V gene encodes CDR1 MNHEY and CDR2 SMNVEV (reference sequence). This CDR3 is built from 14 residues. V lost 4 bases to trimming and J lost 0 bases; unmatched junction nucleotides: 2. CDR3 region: CASSSGGDSYEQYF. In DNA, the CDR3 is TGTGCCAGCAGTTCGGGGGGGGACTCCTACGAGCAGTACTTC.

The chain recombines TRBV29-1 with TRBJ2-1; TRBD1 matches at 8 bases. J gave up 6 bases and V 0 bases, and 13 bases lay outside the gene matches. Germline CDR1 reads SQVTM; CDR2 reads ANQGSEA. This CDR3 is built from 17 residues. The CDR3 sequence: CSVEEWTGNLGTNEQFF. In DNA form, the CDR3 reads TGCAGCGTTGAAGAGTGGACAGGGAACCTGGGGACCAATGAGCAGTTCTTC.